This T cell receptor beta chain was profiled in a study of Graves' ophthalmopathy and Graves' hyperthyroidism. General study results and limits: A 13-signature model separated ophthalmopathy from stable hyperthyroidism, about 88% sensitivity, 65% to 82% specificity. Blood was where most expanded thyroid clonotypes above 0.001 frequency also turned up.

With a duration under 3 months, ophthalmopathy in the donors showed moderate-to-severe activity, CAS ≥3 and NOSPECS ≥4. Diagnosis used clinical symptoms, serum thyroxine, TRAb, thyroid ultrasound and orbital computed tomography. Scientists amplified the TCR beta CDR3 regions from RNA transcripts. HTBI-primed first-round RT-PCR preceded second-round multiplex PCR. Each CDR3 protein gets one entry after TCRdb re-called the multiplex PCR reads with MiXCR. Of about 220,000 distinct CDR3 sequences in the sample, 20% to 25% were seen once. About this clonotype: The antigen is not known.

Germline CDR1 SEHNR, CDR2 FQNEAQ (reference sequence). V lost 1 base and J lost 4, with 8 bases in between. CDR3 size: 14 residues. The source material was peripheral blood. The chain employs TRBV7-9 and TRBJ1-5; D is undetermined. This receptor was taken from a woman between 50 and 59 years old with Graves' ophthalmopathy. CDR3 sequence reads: CASSLEGQNQPQHF. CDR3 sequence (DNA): TGTGCCAGCAGCTTAGAGGGTCAGAATCAGCCCCAGCATTTT.